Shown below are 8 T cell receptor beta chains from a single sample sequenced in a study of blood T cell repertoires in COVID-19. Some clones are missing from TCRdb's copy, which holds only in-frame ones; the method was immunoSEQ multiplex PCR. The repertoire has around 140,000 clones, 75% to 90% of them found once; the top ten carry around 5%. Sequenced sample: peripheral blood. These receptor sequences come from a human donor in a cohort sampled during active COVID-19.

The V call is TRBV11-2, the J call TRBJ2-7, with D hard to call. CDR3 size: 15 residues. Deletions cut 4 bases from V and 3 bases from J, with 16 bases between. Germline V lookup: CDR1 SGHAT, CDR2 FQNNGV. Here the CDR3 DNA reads TGTGCCAGCAGCTCCCGACTCAGCATAGACTACGAGCAGTACTTC. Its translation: CASSSRLSIDYEQYF. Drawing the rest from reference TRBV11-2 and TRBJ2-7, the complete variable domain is EAGVAQSPRYKIIEKRQSVAFWCNPISGHATLYWYQQILGQGPKLLIQFQNNGVVDDSQLPKDRFSAERLKGVDSTLKIQPAKLEDSAVYLCASSSRLSIDYEQYFGPGTRLTVT.

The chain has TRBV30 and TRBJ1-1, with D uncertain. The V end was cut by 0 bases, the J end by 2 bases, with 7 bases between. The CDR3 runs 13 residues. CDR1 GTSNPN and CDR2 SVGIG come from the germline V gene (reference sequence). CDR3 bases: TGTGCCTGGAGTGTGAACAGAAACACTGAAGCTTTCTTT. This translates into CAWSVNRNTEAFF.

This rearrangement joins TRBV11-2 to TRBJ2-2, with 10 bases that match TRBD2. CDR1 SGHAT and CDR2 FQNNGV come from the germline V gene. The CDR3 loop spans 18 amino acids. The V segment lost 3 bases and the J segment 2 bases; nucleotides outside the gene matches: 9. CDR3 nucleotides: TGTGCCAGCAGCTTTAATACAGGACTAGCGGTTAACACCGGGGAGCTGTTTTTT. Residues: CASSFNTGLAVNTGELFF.

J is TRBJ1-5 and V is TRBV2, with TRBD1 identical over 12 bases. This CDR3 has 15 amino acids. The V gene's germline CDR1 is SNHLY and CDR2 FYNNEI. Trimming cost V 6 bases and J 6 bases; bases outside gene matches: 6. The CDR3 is CASRLGQGASQPQHF. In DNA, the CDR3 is TGTGCCAGCAGGCTGGGACAGGGGGCAAGTCAGCCCCAGCATTTT. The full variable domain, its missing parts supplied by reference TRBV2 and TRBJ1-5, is EPEVTQTPSHQVTQMGQEVILRCVPISNHLYFYWYRQILGQKVEFLVSFYNNEISEKSEIFDDQFSVERPDGSNFTLKIRSTKLEDSAMYFCASRLGQGASQPQHFGDGTRLSIL.

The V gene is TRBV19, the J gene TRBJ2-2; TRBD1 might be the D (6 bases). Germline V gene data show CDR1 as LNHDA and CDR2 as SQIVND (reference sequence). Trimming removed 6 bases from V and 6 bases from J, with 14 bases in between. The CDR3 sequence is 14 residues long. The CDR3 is CASSRSGEPGELFF. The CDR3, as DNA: TGTGCCAGTAGCCGATCAGGGGAACCCGGGGAGCTGTTTTTT.

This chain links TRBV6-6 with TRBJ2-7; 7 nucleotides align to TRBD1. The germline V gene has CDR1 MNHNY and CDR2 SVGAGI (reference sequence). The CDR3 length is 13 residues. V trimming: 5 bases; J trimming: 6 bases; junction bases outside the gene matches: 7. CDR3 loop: CASSQSSGGEQYF. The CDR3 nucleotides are TGTGCCAGCAGTCAATCTTCAGGGGGCGAGCAGTACTTC.

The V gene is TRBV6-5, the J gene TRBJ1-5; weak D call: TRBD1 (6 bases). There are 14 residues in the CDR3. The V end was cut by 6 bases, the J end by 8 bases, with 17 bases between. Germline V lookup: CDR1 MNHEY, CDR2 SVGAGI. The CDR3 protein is CASRGAWGHEPQHF. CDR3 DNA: TGTGCCAGCAGGGGGGCCTGGGGCCACGAGCCCCAGCATTTT.

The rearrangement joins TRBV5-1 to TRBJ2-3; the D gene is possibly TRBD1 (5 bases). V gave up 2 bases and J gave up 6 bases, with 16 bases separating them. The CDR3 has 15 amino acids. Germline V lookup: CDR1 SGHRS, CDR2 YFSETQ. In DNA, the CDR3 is TGCGCCAGCAGCTTCCCGCGTCAGGGTGGCGATACGCAGTATTTT. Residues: CASSFPRQGGDTQYF.